What follows are 23 T cell receptor beta chains derived from one specimen sequenced in a study of control samples from healthy donors and cancer patients. Method: immunoSEQ multiplex PCR; TCRdb's copy keeps in-frame clones and lacks some. The table includes 130,000 to 150,000 clones, approximately 93% detected once. Sequences were obtained from blood. These receptors were collected from a man younger than 35 in good health.

This chain joins TRBV3-1 (or the pseudogene TRBV3-2) and TRBJ1-6, with 11 bases that match TRBD1. Trimming cost V 5 bases and J 7 bases; bases outside gene matches: 4. CDR1 and CDR2 (germline): LGHDT, YNNKEL (reference sequence). The CDR3 covers 15 residues. The CDR3 sequence: CASSIGTGGNSPLHF. The CDR3 DNA follows: TGTGCCAGCAGCATTGGGACAGGGGGAAATTCACCCCTCCACTTT.

The rearrangement uses TRBV7-9 and TRBJ1-1, with D unclear. The CDR3 loop spans 15 amino acids. Germline V gives CDR1 SEHNR, CDR2 FQNEAQ (reference sequence). The V end was cut by 1 base, the J end by 6 bases, with 15 bases between. CDR3 bases: TGTGCCAGCAGCTTAGATTCAGGAGGGAGCGCTGAAGCTTTCTTT. Translation: CASSLDSGGSAEAFF.

The chain employs TRBV4-1 and TRBJ1-2, with D uncertain. The CDR3 runs to 19 residues. The germline gives CDR1 MGHRA, CDR2 YSYEKL. Trimming took off 0 bases at V and 2 bases at J, with 22 bases between the two ends. CDR3 in DNA: TGCGCCAGCAGCCAAGACGAACCGCTTCGGGTTCACCCCAACTATGGCTACACCTTC. This sequence encodes CASSQDEPLRVHPNYGYTF.

This chain uses TRBV18 with TRBJ1-3, with TRBD1 matching 10 bases. Germline CDR1 KGHSH, CDR2 LQKENI. Germline trimming cut 3 bases from V and 1 base from J; bases unmatched to any gene: 6. The CDR3 spans 17 residues. The CDR3 DNA sequence: TGTGCCAGCTCACCTTCGGGACAGGGGTTTTCTGGAAACACCATATATTTT. Its translation: CASSPSGQGFSGNTIYF.

CDR3 in amino acids: CASSPLEVNQGIPGNTIYF. The CDR3 DNA follows: TGTGCCAGCTCACCACTCGAAGTTAATCAGGGAATTCCTGGAAACACCATATATTTT. The V gene is TRBV18, the J gene TRBJ1-3; possibly TRBD1 for D (5 bases). The CDR3 is 19 residues long. V shed 1 base and J shed 2 bases, with 21 bases lying between them. CDR1 and CDR2 from the germline V gene are KGHSH and LQKENI.

The rearrangement uses TRBV4-2 and TRBJ1-1; D unresolved. With 4 bases removed from V and 0 bases from J, the gap between germline ends came to 9 bases. The germline gives CDR1 LGHNA, CDR2 YNFKEQ. The CDR3 sequence is 14 residues long. DNA for the CDR3: TGTGCCAGCAGCCCCCCAATGTTGAACACTGAAGCTTTCTTT. Its protein product is CASSPPMLNTEAFF.

The J gene is TRBJ1-2, the V gene TRBV4-1; possibly TRBD1 for D (6 bases). Looked up from germline, CDR1 is MGHRA and CDR2 is YSYEKL. V was shortened by 4 bases and J by 4 bases, with 19 bases between the two germline ends. The CDR3 extends over 16 amino acids. CDR3 region: CASSPQRDGGGYGYTF. Written as DNA, the CDR3 is TGCGCCAGCAGCCCTCAACGGGACGGAGGGGGCTATGGCTACACCTTC.

The chain is built from TRBV13 and TRBJ2-5, with D perhaps TRBD1 (6 bases). Trimming shortened V by 5 bases and J by 5 bases, and 21 bases separated the two germline ends. Germline lookup yields CDR1 PRHDT and CDR2 FYEKMQ (reference sequence). CDR3 length equals 16 residues. The CDR3 sequence: CASSPTPPGHKETQYF. CDR3 nucleotide sequence: TGTGCCAGCAGCCCCACCCCCCCGGGACACAAGGAGACCCAGTACTTC.

This clone was observed a handful of times. The V and J genes are TRBV6-6 and TRBJ2-7; tentatively, D is TRBD1 (5 bases). The V end was cut by 7 bases, the J end by 3 bases, with 10 bases between. The germline V gene has CDR1 MNHNY and CDR2 SVGAGI (reference sequence). This CDR3 is 12 amino acids long. The CDR3 sequence: CASTETVYEQYF. The CDR3 nucleotides are TGTGCCAGCACTGAGACAGTCTACGAGCAGTACTTC.

The chain carries TRBV12-3 or TRBV12-4 and TRBJ2-2; tentative D call: TRBD2 (5 bases). V shed 7 bases and J shed 0 bases, with 6 bases lying between them. The CDR3 is 13 amino acids. Here the CDR3 reads CASTGANTGELFF. DNA for the CDR3: TGTGCCAGCACCGGGGCGAACACCGGGGAGCTGTTTTTT.

V gene TRBV5-4 combines with J gene TRBJ2-1, with TRBD1 as a possible D gene (8 bases). CDR3 length equals 14 residues. The V gene lost 3 bases and the J gene lost 7 bases, with 14 bases spanning the gap. Germline values: CDR1 SGHNT, CDR2 YYREEE (reference sequence). CDR3 bases: TGTGCCAGCAGCTACAGGGGGGGTGGGAATGAGCAGTTCTTC. Translation gives CASSYRGGGNEQFF.

J is TRBJ1-4 and V is TRBV4-3, with D tentatively TRBD1 (6 bases). V was trimmed by 0 bases and J by 7 bases, leaving 12 bases between them. Germline values: CDR1 LGHNA, CDR2 YSLEER. The CDR3 loop spans 15 amino acids. CDR3 coding DNA: TGCGCCAGCAGCCAAGAGTGGGCCAGGGGTGAAAAACTGTTTTTT. Amino acids: CASSQEWARGEKLFF.

The genes are TRBV6-5 and TRBJ1-5; no reliable D call. This CDR3 has 15 residues. V lost 7 bases and J 2 bases, leaving 15 bases between the germline ends. From germline, CDR1 is MNHEY and CDR2 SVGAGI. The DNA for the CDR3 is TGTGCCAGCAAGGGAGCCGAGGTGGGCAATCAGCCCCAGCATTTT. Its translation is CASKGAEVGNQPQHF.

The chain recombines TRBV28 with TRBJ1-5; TRBD1 aligns across 7 bases. V shed 6 bases and J 3 bases; nucleotides not matched to a gene: 8. CDR3 size: 15 residues. Per germline, CDR1 MDHEN and CDR2 SYDVKM. CDR3 in DNA: TGTGCCAGCAGCGAAAGAGGGACAGTCAATCAGCCCCAGCATTTT. Translation: CASSERGTVNQPQHF. Using reference TRBV28 and TRBJ1-5 for the parts outside the CDR3, the full variable domain is DVKVTQSSRYLVKRTGEKVFLECVQDMDHENMFWYRQDPGLGLRLIYFSYDVKMKEKGDIPEGYSVSREKKERFSLILESASTNQTSMYLCASSERGTVNQPQHFGDGTRLSIL.

The CDR3 spells CASSERTGEYDGYTF. DNA of the CDR3: TGTGCCAGCAGTGAGAGGACAGGGGAATACGATGGCTACACCTTC. The rearrangement links TRBV9 to TRBJ1-2; the match to TRBD1 covers 9 bases. Germline values: CDR1 SGDLS, CDR2 YYNGEE. This CDR3 contains 15 residues. Trimming cost V 5 bases and J 6 bases; bases outside gene matches: 11. Combining the CDR3 with reference TRBV9 and TRBJ1-2 gives the whole variable domain DSGVTQTPKHLITATGQRVTLRCSPRSGDLSVYWYQQSLDQGLQFLIQYYNGEERAKGNILERFSAQQFPDLHSELNLSSLELGDSALYFCASSERTGEYDGYTFGSGTRLTVV.

The rearrangement uses TRBV19 and TRBJ1-6, with 9 positions matching TRBD1. Germline CDR1 is LNHDA and CDR2 is SQIVND (reference sequence). The ends lost 0 bases at V and 10 bases at J; junction bases unmatched: 7. CDR3 length: 16 amino acids. The DNA of the CDR3 is TGTGCCAGTAGTATAGATCACAGGGGGCTCCTGTCACCCCTCCACTTT. Translated: CASSIDHRGLLSPLHF.

This chain connects TRBV14 to TRBJ1-3; D is undetermined. Germline assignment: CDR1 SGHDN and CDR2 FVKESK. The CDR3 runs 18 residues. With 1 base removed from V and 0 bases from J, the gap between germline ends came to 16 bases. CDR3 loop: CASSQGTVSPYSGNTIYF. CDR3 nucleotide sequence: TGTGCCAGCAGCCAAGGGACTGTTTCGCCGTACTCTGGAAACACCATATATTTT.

This chain connects TRBV18 to TRBJ2-5; TRBD2 matches 7 bases. V shed 6 bases, J shed 3 bases, and the junction held 10 bases outside the gene matches. Germline V gives CDR1 KGHSH, CDR2 LQKENI. This CDR3 has 15 amino acids. Written as DNA, the CDR3 is TGTGCCAGCTCGCCTTGGGAGGGGAAGAAAGAGACCCAGTACTTC. Its translation is CASSPWEGKKETQYF. Variable domain in full (rest from reference TRBV18 and TRBJ2-5): NAGVMQNPRHLVRRRGQEARLRCSPMKGHSHVYWYRQLPEEGLKFMVYLQKENIIDESGMPKERFSAEFPKEGPSILRIQQVVRGDSAAYFCASSPWEGKKETQYFGPGTRLLVL.

The chain is built from TRBV6-5 and TRBJ2-7; a possible D gene is TRBD2 (5 bases). The CDR3 sequence is 13 residues long. V dropped 4 bases and J dropped 3 bases, with 10 bases sitting between them. Germline-derived CDR1 and CDR2 are MNHEY and SVGAGI. The CDR3 DNA reads as TGTGCCAGCAGTTCCGGGATTTTCTACGAGCAGTACTTC. Translating gives CASSSGIFYEQYF.

This clone was seen once. J is TRBJ2-5 and V is TRBV5-1, with 7 positions matching TRBD2. V trimming: 0 bases; J trimming: 5 bases; junction bases outside the gene matches: 7. CDR1 is SGHRS and CDR2 is YFSETQ in the germline V gene. The CDR3 extends over 15 amino acids. The CDR3 bases are TGCGCCAGCAGCTTGGCGACTAGCCGGGGGGAGACCCAGTACTTC. Its protein product is CASSLATSRGETQYF.

The J gene is TRBJ1-6, the V gene TRBV6-6, with TRBD1 matching over 9 bases. The germline CDR1 and CDR2 sequences are MNHNY and SVGAGI (reference sequence). The CDR3 has 13 amino acids. J was trimmed by 10 bases and V by 8 bases; bases with no gene match: 6. CDR3 region: CASGDRGLSPLHF. CDR3 nucleotides: TGTGCCAGCGGCGACAGGGGGTTATCACCCCTCCACTTT.

This clone was counted once. The chain carries TRBV27 and TRBJ1-5; D is undetermined. CDR3 length: 14 amino acids. V was shortened by 5 bases and J by 4 bases, with 12 bases between the two germline ends. Looked up from germline, CDR1 is MNHEY and CDR2 is SMNVEV (reference sequence). The DNA of the CDR3 is TGTGCCAGCAGTCCTGGCAGGCGGAATCAGCCCCAGCATTTT. Residues: CASSPGRRNQPQHF.

This clone was seen a single time. The CDR3 DNA sequence: TGTGCCAGCTCACCTGGACGGACCACCCGTCCGACGCAGTATTTT. This sequence encodes CASSPGRTTRPTQYF. The V call is TRBV18, the J call TRBJ2-3; the D is unclear. V was cut by 3 bases and J by 9 bases, with 19 bases left in between. The CDR3 has 15 amino acids. CDR1 and CDR2 from the germline V gene are KGHSH and LQKENI.